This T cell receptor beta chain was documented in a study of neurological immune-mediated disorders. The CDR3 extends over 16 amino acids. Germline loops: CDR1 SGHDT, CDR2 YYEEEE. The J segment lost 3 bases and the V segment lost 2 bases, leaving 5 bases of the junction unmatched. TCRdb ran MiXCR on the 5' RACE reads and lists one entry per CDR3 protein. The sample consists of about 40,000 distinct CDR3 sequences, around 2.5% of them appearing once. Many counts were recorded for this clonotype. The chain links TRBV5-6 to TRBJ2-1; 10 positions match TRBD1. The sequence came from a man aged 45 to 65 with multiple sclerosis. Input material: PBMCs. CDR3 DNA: TGTGCCAGCAGCTTTGAGGGACAGGGGAACTACAATGAGCAGTTCTTC. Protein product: CASSFEGQGNYNEQFF.